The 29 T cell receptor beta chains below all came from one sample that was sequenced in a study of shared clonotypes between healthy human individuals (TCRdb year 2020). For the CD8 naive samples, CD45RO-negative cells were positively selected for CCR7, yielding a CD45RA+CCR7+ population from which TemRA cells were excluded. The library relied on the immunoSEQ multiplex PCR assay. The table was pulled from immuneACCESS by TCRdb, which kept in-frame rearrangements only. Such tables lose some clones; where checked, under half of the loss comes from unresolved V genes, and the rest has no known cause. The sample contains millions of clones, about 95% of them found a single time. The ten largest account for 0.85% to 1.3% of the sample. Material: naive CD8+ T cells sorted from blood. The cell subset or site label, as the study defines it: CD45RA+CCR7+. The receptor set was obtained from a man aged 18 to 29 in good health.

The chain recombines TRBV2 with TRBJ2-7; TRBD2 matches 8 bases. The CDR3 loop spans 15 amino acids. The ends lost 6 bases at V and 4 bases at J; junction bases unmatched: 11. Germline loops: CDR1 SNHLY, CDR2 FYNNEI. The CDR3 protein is CASSFPWLAGYEQYF. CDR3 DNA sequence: TGTGCCAGCAGCTTCCCTTGGCTAGCGGGTTACGAGCAGTACTTC.

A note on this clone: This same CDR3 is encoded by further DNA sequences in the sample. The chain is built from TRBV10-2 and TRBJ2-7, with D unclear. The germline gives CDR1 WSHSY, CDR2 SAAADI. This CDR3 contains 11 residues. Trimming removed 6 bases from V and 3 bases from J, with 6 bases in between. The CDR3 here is CASRTDYEQYF. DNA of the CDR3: TGCGCCAGCAGAACCGACTACGAGCAGTACTTC.

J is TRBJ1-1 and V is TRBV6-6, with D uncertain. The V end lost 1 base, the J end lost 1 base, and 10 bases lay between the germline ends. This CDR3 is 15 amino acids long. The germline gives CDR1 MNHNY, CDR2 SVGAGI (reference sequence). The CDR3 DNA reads TGTGCCAGCAGTTACTTCGGCACCTGGAACACTGAAGCTTTCTTT. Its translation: CASSYFGTWNTEAFF.

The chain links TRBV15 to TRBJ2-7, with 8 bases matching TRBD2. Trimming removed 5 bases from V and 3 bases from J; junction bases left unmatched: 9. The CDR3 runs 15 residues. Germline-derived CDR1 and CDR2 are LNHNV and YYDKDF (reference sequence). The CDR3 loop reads CATSPASGSIYEQYF. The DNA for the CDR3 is TGTGCCACCAGCCCCGCCAGCGGGAGCATCTACGAGCAGTACTTC.

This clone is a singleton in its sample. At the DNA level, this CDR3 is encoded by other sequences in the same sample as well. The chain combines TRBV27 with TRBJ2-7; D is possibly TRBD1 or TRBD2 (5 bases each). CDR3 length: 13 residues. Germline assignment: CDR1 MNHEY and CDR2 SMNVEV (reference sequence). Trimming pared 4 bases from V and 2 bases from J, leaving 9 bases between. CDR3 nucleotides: TGTGCCAGCAGTTCCCGGGGCCCCTACGAGCAGTACTTC. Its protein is CASSSRGPYEQYF.

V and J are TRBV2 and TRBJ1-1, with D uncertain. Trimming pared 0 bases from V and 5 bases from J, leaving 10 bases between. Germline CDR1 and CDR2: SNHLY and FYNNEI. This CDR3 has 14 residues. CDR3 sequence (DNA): TGTGCCAGCAGTGAAGCCGGGGTTGGGACTGAAGCTTTCTTT. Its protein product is CASSEAGVGTEAFF.

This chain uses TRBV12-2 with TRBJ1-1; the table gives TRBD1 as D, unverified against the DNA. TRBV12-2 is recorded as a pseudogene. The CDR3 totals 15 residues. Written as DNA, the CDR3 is TGTGCAAGTCGCTTATATACAGGGAAGCCCGCTGAAGCTTTCTTT. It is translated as CASRLYTGKPAEAFF.

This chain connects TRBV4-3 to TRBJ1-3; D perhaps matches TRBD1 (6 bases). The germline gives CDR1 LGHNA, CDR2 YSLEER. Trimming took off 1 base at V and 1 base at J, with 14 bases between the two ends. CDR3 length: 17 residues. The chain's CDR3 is CASSQVYRGQSGNTIYF. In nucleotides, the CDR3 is TGCGCCAGCAGCCAAGTTTATCGGGGGCAATCTGGAAACACCATATATTTT.

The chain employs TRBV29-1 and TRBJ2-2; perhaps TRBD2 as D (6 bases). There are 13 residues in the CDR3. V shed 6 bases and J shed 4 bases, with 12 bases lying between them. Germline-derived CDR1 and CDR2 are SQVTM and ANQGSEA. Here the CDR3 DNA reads TGCAGCGTCCCGGTCGGGGGCACCGGGGAGCTGTTTTTT. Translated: CSVPVGGTGELFF.

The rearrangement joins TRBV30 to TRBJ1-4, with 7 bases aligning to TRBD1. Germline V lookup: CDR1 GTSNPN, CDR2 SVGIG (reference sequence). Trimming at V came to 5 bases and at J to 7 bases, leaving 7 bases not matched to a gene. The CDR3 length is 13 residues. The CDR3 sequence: CAWEDREGEKLFF. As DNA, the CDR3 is TGTGCCTGGGAAGACAGGGAGGGTGAAAAACTGTTTTTT.

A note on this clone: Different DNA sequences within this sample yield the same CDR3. The CDR3 loop reads CASSQDRTGGNQPQHF. The CDR3 coding sequence is TGCGCCAGCAGCCAAGATCGGACAGGTGGCAATCAGCCCCAGCATTTT. The chain links TRBV4-1 to TRBJ1-5; 7 bases map to TRBD1. Germline trimming cut 0 bases from V and 2 bases from J; bases unmatched to any gene: 4. Germline V gene data show CDR1 as MGHRA and CDR2 as YSYEKL. The CDR3 is 16 amino acids.

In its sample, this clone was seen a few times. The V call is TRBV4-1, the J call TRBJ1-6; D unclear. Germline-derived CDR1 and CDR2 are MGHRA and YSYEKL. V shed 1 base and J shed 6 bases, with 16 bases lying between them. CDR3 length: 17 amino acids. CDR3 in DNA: TGCGCCAGCAGCCAAGTCTACCTGAGTGAAGCTAATTCACCCCTCCACTTT. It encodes CASSQVYLSEANSPLHF.

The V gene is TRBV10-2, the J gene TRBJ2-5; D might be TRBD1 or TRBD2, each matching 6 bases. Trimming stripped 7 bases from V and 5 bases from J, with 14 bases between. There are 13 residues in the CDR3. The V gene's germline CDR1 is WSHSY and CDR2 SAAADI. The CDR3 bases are TGCGCCAGCAAATCGGGGGCCCGGGAGACCCAGTACTTC. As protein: CASKSGARETQYF.

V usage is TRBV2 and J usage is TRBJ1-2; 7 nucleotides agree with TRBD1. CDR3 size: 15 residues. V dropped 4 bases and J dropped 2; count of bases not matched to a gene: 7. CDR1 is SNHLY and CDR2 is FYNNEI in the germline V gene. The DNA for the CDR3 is TGTGCCAGCAGTGCTCTCCGGACAGGAAACTATGGCTACACCTTC. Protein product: CASSALRTGNYGYTF.

The CDR3 protein is CASSLDGYYNEQFF. The CDR3 coding sequence is TGCGCCAGCAGCTTGGATGGCTATTACAATGAGCAGTTCTTC. This chain joins TRBV5-1 and TRBJ2-1; D unclear. This CDR3 contains 14 residues. The ends were cut back, 0 bases at V and 4 bases at J, with 8 bases in the middle. Germline V CDR1 and CDR2: SGHRS, YFSETQ.

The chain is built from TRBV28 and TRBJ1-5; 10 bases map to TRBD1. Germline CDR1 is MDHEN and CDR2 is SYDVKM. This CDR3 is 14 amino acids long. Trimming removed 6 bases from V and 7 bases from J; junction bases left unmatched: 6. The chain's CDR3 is CASSPDRGLQPQHF. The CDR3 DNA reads TGTGCCAGCAGCCCGGACAGGGGGTTACAGCCCCAGCATTTT.

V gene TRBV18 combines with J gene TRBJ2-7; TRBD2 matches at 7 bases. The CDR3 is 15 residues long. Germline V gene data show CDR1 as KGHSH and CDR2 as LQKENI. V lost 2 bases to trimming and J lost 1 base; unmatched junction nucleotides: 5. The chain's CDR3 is CASSPGRGPSYEQYF. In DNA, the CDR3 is TGTGCCAGCTCACCAGGGAGGGGCCCGTCCTACGAGCAGTACTTC.

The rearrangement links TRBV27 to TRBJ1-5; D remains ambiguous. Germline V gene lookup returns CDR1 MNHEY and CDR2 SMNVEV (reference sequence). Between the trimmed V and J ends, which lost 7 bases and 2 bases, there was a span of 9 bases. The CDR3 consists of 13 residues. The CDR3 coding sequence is TGTGCCAGCACCCCCTTGGGCAATCAGCCCCAGCATTTT. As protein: CASTPLGNQPQHF.

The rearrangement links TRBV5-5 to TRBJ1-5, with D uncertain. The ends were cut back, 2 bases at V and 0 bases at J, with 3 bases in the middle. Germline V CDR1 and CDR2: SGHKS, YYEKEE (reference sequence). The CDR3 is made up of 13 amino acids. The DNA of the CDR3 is TGTGCCAGCAGCTTTTATAGCAATCAGCCCCAGCATTTT. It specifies CASSFYSNQPQHF.

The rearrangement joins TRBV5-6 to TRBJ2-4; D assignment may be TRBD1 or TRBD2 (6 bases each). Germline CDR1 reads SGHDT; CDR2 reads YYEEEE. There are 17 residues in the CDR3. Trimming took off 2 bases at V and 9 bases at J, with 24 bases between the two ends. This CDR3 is CASSFAGHMEPRGIQYF. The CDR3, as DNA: TGTGCCAGCAGCTTTGCGGGACATATGGAGCCGCGAGGCATTCAGTACTTC.

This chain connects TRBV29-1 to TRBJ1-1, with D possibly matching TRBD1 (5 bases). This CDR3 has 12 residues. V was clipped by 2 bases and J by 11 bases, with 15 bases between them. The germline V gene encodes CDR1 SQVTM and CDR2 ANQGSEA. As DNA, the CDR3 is TGCAGCGTTGAATTTTACGGGGGAGAGGCTTTCTTT. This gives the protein CSVEFYGGEAFF.

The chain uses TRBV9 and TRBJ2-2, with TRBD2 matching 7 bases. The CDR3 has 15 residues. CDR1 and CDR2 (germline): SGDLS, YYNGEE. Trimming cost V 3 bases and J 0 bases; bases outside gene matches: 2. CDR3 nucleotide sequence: TGTGCCAGCAGCGACGGGAGGTCGAACACCGGGGAGCTGTTTTTT. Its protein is CASSDGRSNTGELFF.

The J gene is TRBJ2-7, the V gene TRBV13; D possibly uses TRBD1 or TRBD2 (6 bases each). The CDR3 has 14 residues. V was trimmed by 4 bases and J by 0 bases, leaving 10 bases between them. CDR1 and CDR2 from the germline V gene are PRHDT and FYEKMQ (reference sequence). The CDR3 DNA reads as TGTGCCAGCAGCTGGGGGGCGGCCTCCTACGAGCAGTACTTC. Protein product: CASSWGAASYEQYF.

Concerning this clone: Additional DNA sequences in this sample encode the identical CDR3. This CDR3 is CASSISGELFF. As DNA, the CDR3 is TGTGCCAGTAGTATTTCCGGGGAGCTGTTTTTT. V and J are TRBV19 and TRBJ2-2; the D is unclear. CDR1 and CDR2 from the germline V gene are LNHDA and SQIVND (reference sequence). The CDR3 consists of 11 residues. V dropped 3 bases and J dropped 6 bases, with 2 bases sitting between them.

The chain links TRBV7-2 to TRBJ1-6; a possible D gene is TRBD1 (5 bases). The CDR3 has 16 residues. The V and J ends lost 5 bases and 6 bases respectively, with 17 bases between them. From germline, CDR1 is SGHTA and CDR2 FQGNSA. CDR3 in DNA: TGTGCCAGCAGCGGCGGGCCACCGGGGCCTAATTCACCCCTCCACTTT. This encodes CASSGGPPGPNSPLHF.

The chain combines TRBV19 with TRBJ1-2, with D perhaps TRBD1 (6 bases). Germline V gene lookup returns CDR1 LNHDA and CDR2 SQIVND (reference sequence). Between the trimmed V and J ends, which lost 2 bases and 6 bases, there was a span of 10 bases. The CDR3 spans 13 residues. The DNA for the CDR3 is TGTGCCAGTAGTATAAGAGCAGGGGATGGCTACACCTTC. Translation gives CASSIRAGDGYTF.

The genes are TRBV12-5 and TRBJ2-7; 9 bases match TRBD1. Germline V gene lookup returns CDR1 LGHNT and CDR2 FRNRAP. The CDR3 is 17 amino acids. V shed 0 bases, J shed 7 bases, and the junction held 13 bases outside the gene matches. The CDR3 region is CASGLVLRTGVVGEQYF. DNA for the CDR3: TGTGCTAGTGGTTTGGTATTGAGGACAGGGGTCGTAGGGGAGCAGTACTTC.

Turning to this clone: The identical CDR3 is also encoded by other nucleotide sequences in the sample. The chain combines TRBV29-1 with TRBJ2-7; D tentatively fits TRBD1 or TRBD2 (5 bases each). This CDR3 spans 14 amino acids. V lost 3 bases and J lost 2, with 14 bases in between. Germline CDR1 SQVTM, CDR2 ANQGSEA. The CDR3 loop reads CSVEYPGPPYEQYF. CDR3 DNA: TGCAGCGTTGAGTACCCGGGGCCCCCCTACGAGCAGTACTTC.

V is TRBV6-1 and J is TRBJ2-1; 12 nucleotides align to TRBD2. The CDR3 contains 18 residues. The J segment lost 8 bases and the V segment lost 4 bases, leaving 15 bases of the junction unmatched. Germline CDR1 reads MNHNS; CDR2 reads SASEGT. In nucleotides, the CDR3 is TGTGCCAGCAGTGCGCTATCTGCTAGCGGGGGGGAGATTGATGAGCAGTTCTTC. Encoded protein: CASSALSASGGEIDEQFF.